The 27 T cell receptor beta chains listed next were all sequenced from one sample in a study of blood T cells in healthy people across ages. Next came a second PCR, run for about 7 to 12 cycles, which used a sample-barcoded 5' primer along with a J-beta primer mix. TCRdb reprocessed the 5' RACE reads with MiXCR, giving one entry per CDR3 protein. The repertoire includes 700,000 or so distinct CDR3 sequences, approximately 21% of them detected once, and roughly 22% sits in the top ten. Sequencing used blood. Receptor source: a man in his 70s in good health.

This clonotype was seen more than once but under ten times. V usage is TRBV24-1 and J usage is TRBJ2-3, with D perhaps matching TRBD1 (6 bases). This CDR3 is built from 19 residues. The V and J ends lost 5 bases and 4 bases respectively, with 27 bases between them. CDR1 and CDR2 from the germline V gene are KGHDR and SFDVKD. CDR3 in DNA: TGTGCCACCAGTGCCCGCCCGGGGCAGGGGAAAGACTCCGCAGATACGCAGTATTTT. As protein: CATSARPGQGKDSADTQYF.

This clonotype was detected a few times. The V gene is TRBV6-1, the J gene TRBJ2-3; D gene ambiguous. This CDR3 has 14 residues. In germline, CDR1 is MNHNS, CDR2 SASEGT. The V end lost 2 bases, the J end lost 0 bases, and 6 bases lay between the germline ends. The CDR3 sequence is CASSEWISTDTQYF. The CDR3 nucleotides read TGTGCCAGCAGTGAATGGATAAGCACAGATACGCAGTATTTT.

The rearrangement uses TRBV29-1 and TRBJ2-1; weak D call: TRBD1 (7 bases). Trimming cost V 7 bases and J 6 bases, with 10 bases left between them. Germline CDR1 SQVTM, CDR2 ANQGSEA. This CDR3 contains 11 residues. In nucleotides, the CDR3 is TGCAGCGCCCAGGGGGGCAATGAGCAGTTCTTC. Encoded protein: CSAQGGNEQFF.

In its sample, this clonotype was seen a few times. This chain joins TRBV7-8 and TRBJ2-1; D uncertain. Trimming took 3 bases from V and 9 from J, leaving 15 bases between them. Looked up from germline, CDR1 is SGHVS and CDR2 is FQNEAQ. The CDR3 has 14 amino acids. The CDR3 DNA reads as TGTGCCAGCAGCTTGACACACTCCGGTCTTGAGCAGTTCTTC. Amino acids: CASSLTHSGLEQFF.

CDR3 coding DNA: TGTGCCAGCGAGACGAGCAGGGGAAGTAATTCACCCCTCCACTTT. The encoded protein is CASETSRGSNSPLHF. The V gene is TRBV19, the J gene TRBJ1-6; weak D call: TRBD1 (6 bases). This CDR3 is 15 amino acids long. Per germline, CDR1 LNHDA and CDR2 SQIVND (reference sequence). V lost 9 bases and J 6 bases, leaving 18 bases between the germline ends.

This clonotype was recorded at least ten times. The gene calls are TRBV6-6 and TRBJ2-3; TRBD1 might be the D (5 bases). V gave up 6 bases and J gave up 7 bases, with 29 bases separating them. The length of the CDR3 is 18 residues. Germline lookup yields CDR1 MNHNY and CDR2 SVGAGI (reference sequence). The CDR3 nucleotides are TGTGCCAGCAGAGCAGGACACTCCACCCGAGGAGTTGGGAATACGCAGTATTTT. Translated: CASRAGHSTRGVGNTQYF.

This clonotype was counted many times. The chain couples TRBV2 to TRBJ1-2; D not certain. Trimming took off 6 bases at V and 0 bases at J, with 14 bases between the two ends. Germline V gene data show CDR1 as SNHLY and CDR2 as FYNNEI. The CDR3 has 15 amino acids. CDR3 DNA sequence: TGTGCCAGCAGGACTGAGGCCTCATCTAACTATGGCTACACCTTC. Translated: CASRTEASSNYGYTF.

The rearrangement uses TRBV24-1 and TRBJ1-1, with D unclear. The length of the CDR3 is 12 residues. V was clipped by 3 bases and J by 4 bases, with 5 bases between them. The germline V gene encodes CDR1 KGHDR and CDR2 SFDVKD. This CDR3 reads CATSDGGTEAFF. DNA for the CDR3: TGTGCCACCAGTGATGGTGGCACTGAAGCTTTCTTT.

This chain connects TRBV20-1 to TRBJ1-1; D is ambiguous. The CDR3 totals 15 residues. Germline V gene lookup returns CDR1 DFQATT and CDR2 SNEGSKA (reference sequence). V lost 1 base and J 0 bases, leaving 12 bases between the germline ends. The CDR3 region is CSARVRALMNTEAFF. The CDR3 DNA sequence: TGCAGTGCTAGAGTAAGGGCCCTTATGAACACTGAAGCTTTCTTT.

This chain connects TRBV28 to TRBJ2-5; TRBD1 matches at 9 bases. Germline-derived CDR1 and CDR2 are MDHEN and SYDVKM. Trimming took 2 bases from V and 12 from J; bases not matched to a gene: 1. The CDR3 is made up of 11 amino acids. The CDR3 DNA follows: TGTGCCAGCAGTTTAAGGGACAGGGAGTACTTC. It specifies CASSLRDREYF.

This rearrangement joins TRBV10-3 to TRBJ2-1; unclear D gene. The germline V and J ends were trimmed by 2 bases and 8 bases, with 19 bases remaining between them. This CDR3 has 16 amino acids. Germline-derived CDR1 and CDR2 are ENHRY and SYGVKD. CDR3 region: CAISEPGPSMAHEQFF. The CDR3 DNA reads TGTGCCATCAGTGAGCCTGGACCATCGATGGCACATGAGCAGTTCTTC.

This clonotype was seen a handful of times. A junction boundary mismatches the germline segment, possibly from a read error. V usage is TRBV6-5 and J usage is TRBJ2-7; D call uncertain. The germline V gene encodes CDR1 MNHEY and CDR2 SVGAGI. The CDR3 loop spans 13 amino acids. CDR3: CASSYSGTYEQYF. In nucleotides, the CDR3 is TGTGCCAGTAGTTACAGTGGGACCTACGAGCAGTACTTC.

The table lists this clonotype with many counts. The chain couples TRBV5-1 to TRBJ1-2, with D hard to call. The germline CDR1 and CDR2 sequences are SGHRS and YFSETQ. CDR3 length: 12 residues. V lost 0 bases, J lost 7 bases, and 7 bases lay in between. For the CDR3, the DNA is TGCGCCAGCAGCTTGGATCCTCCTGGCTACACCTTC. This encodes CASSLDPPGYTF.

In its sample, this clonotype was seen a few times. The CDR3, as DNA: TGCAGTGCTAGAGATGGGGGCAGGGCGAGCTCTGGGGCCAACGTCCTGACTTTC. Amino acids: CSARDGGRASSGANVLTF. The rearrangement uses TRBV20-1 and TRBJ2-6, with a weak D call TRBD1 (6 bases). The CDR3 length is 18 residues. Germline lookup yields CDR1 DFQATT and CDR2 SNEGSKA (reference sequence). Trimming shortened V by 0 bases and J by 0 bases, and 15 bases separated the two germline ends.

This clonotype was detected only a few times. The V call is TRBV15, the J call TRBJ2-7; 8 positions match TRBD1. Per the germline V gene, CDR1 is LNHNV and CDR2 is YYDKDF (reference sequence). CDR3 length equals 18 residues. V shed 0 bases, J shed 0 bases, and the junction held 10 bases outside the gene matches. This CDR3 is CATSRDIRQGPSSYEQYF. The CDR3 DNA follows: TGTGCCACCAGCAGAGATATTCGACAGGGGCCTAGCTCCTACGAGCAGTACTTC.

The chain employs TRBV12-3 or TRBV12-4 and TRBJ1-3; D call uncertain. CDR3 length equals 13 residues. Trimming removed 1 base from V and 5 bases from J, with 6 bases in between. CDR3 sequence: CASSLVGRNTIYF. CDR3 nucleotide sequence: TGTGCCAGCAGTTTAGTTGGCCGAAACACCATATATTTT.

This rearrangement joins TRBV20-1 to TRBJ1-2, with 9 bases matching TRBD1. Germline V CDR1 and CDR2: DFQATT, SNEGSKA (reference sequence). V lost 1 base and J lost 1; bases outside the gene matches: 4. The CDR3 covers 15 residues. The CDR3 bases are TGCAGTGCTAGAGCTGGGACAGGGAATAACTATGGCTACACCTTC. This sequence encodes CSARAGTGNNYGYTF.

This clonotype occurred a few times. The CDR3 coding sequence is TGTGCCAGCAGCCAAGTTCCGCGGAGCTCTGGGGCCAACGTCCTGACTTTC. The encoded protein is CASSQVPRSSGANVLTF. The V gene is TRBV14, the J gene TRBJ2-6, with unresolved D. V gave up 1 base and J gave up 0 bases, with 10 bases separating them. The CDR3 is 17 amino acids. CDR1 and CDR2 (germline): SGHDN, FVKESK. The full variable domain, its missing parts supplied by reference TRBV14 and TRBJ2-6, is EAGVTQFPSHSVIEKGQTVTLRCDPISGHDNLYWYRRVMGKEIKFLLHFVKESKQDESGMPNNRFLAERTGGTYSTLKVQPAELEDSGVYFCASSQVPRSSGANVLTFGAGSRLTVL.

This clonotype was observed many times. The chain links TRBV7-2 to TRBJ2-2; D remains ambiguous. Trimming removed 1 base from V and 5 bases from J, with 5 bases in between. This CDR3 has 13 residues. Looked up from germline, CDR1 is SGHTA and CDR2 is FQGNSA. The CDR3 is CASSLDQTGELFF. CDR3 DNA sequence: TGTGCCAGCAGCTTAGACCAGACCGGGGAGCTGTTTTTT.

This clonotype appeared many times. J is TRBJ1-2 and V is TRBV10-3; 11 bases line up with TRBD1. V was pared by 6 bases and J by 6 bases, with 9 bases of the junction left unmatched. Germline V gene sequence: CDR1 ENHRY, CDR2 SYGVKD. The CDR3 is made up of 15 amino acids. CDR3 bases: TGTGCCATCAGCCGGGACAGGGGGGTATCGGATGGCTACACCTTC. It translates to CAISRDRGVSDGYTF.

There are a few counts of this clonotype. This sequence joins TRBV5-1 and TRBJ1-2; 7 bases match TRBD1. The CDR3 spans 13 residues. Losses at the gene ends were 3 bases for V and 4 bases for J; bases not matched to a gene: 3. Germline V gene data show CDR1 as SGHRS and CDR2 as YFSETQ. CDR3 sequence (DNA): TGCGCCAGCAGCTCACAGGGGTCCTATGGCTACACCTTC. This sequence encodes CASSSQGSYGYTF.

This sequence joins TRBV7-3 and TRBJ2-2; D is tentatively TRBD1 or TRBD2 (5 bases each). The germline V gene encodes CDR1 SGHTA and CDR2 FQGTGA. This CDR3 has 16 amino acids. Trimming took 5 bases from V and 2 from J, leaving 15 bases between them. This CDR3 is CASSPPGTRNTGELFF. The CDR3 nucleotides read TGTGCCAGCAGCCCCCCCGGGACCAGAAACACCGGGGAGCTGTTTTTT.

This clonotype was recorded a few times. The chain employs TRBV6-5 and TRBJ2-3; the match to TRBD1 covers 10 bases. CDR1 is MNHEY, CDR2 SVGAGI, per germline. This CDR3 contains 15 residues. Trimming at V came to 2 bases and at J to 4 bases, leaving 3 bases not matched to a gene. In DNA, the CDR3 is TGTGCCAGCAGTTACGGAGGGACAGGGGCAGATACGCAGTATTTT. It codes for CASSYGGTGADTQYF.

This clonotype was observed a handful of times. The chain carries TRBV29-1 and TRBJ2-3, with TRBD2 identical over 8 bases. CDR3 length equals 16 residues. The V gene's germline CDR1 is SQVTM and CDR2 ANQGSEA. V lost 7 bases to trimming and J lost 0 bases; unmatched junction nucleotides: 12. The CDR3 protein is CSAIRGSGASTDTQYF. The CDR3 nucleotides are TGCAGCGCCATTCGAGGTAGCGGGGCTAGCACAGATACGCAGTATTTT.

The chain recombines TRBV19 with TRBJ1-2, with TRBD1 identical over 8 bases. This CDR3 spans 13 amino acids. Trimming took 6 bases from V and 3 from J; bases not matched to a gene: 3. The germline V gene encodes CDR1 LNHDA and CDR2 SQIVND (reference sequence). This chain's CDR3 is CASRRDRHYGYTF. CDR3 sequence (DNA): TGTGCCAGTAGGAGGGACAGGCACTATGGCTACACCTTC.

The J gene is TRBJ1-5, the V gene TRBV7-9, with D maybe TRBD1 (6 bases). V lost 5 bases and J 0 bases, leaving 17 bases between the germline ends. Germline V lookup: CDR1 SEHNR, CDR2 FQNEAQ (reference sequence). The CDR3 sequence is 17 residues long. In DNA form, the CDR3 reads TGTGCCAGCAGCAAAACAGGGCTCGGCTATAGCAATCAGCCCCAGCATTTT. It encodes CASSKTGLGYSNQPQHF.

The rearrangement joins TRBV12-3 or TRBV12-4 to TRBJ2-5; 8 bases match TRBD2. The CDR3 contains 14 residues. V lost 8 bases to trimming and J lost 5 bases; unmatched junction nucleotides: 10. CDR3 nucleotides: TGTGCCAGCGCCTCCGGGACTAGTGATGAGACCCAGTACTTC. Protein product: CASASGTSDETQYF.